The clone carrying this TCR beta chain was seen more than once but under ten times. The antigen remains unidentified. The sample is drawn from a study of blood T cells in healthy people across ages. Per sample, extraction of total RNA gave at least 6 micrograms in every case. Primers used in a second PCR of roughly 6 to 11 cycles were a sample-barcoded 5' primer and a J-beta primer mix. A template-switch adaptor containing 12 random nucleotides labeled each cDNA molecule. TCRdb re-called the 5' RACE reads with MiXCR, one entry per CDR3 protein. The table shows hundreds of thousands of distinct CDR3 sequences, with more than 40% occurring only once. J lost 5 bases, V lost 2 bases, and 6 bases had no gene match. Germline assignment: CDR1 SGHDT and CDR2 YYEEEE. The CDR3 contains 14 residues. Study findings and constraints: Versus aged donors, long-lived donors had higher diversity and more naive CD4+ cells. The recorded TCR beta diversity per million T cells decreased in a roughly linear manner with age.

This TCR derives from a man aged 60-69 years in good health. Material for sequencing was blood. The rearrangement uses TRBV5-6 and TRBJ2-7; TRBD1 aligns across 8 bases. This CDR3 reads CASSLAGGNNEQYF. The CDR3 DNA follows: TGTGCCAGCAGCTTAGCAGGGGGCAACAACGAGCAGTACTTC. Full variable domain (missing parts from reference TRBV5-6 and TRBJ2-7): DAGVTQSPTHLIKTRGQQVTLRCSPKSGHDTVSWYQQALGQGPQFIFQYYEEEERQRGNFPDRFSGHQFPNYSSELNVNALLLGDSALYLCASSLAGGNNEQYFGPGTRLTVT.